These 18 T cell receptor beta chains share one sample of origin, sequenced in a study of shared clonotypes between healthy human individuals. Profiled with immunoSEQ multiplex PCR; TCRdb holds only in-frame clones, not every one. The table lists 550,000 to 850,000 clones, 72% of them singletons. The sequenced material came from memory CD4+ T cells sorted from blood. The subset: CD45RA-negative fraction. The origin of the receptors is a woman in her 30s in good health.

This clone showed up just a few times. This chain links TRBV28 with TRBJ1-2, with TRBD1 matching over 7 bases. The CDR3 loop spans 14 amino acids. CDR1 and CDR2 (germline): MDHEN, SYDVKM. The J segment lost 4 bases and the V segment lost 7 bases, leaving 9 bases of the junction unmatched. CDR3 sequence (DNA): TGTGCCAGCACCCCCGGGACAGAGAGCTATGGCTACACCTTC. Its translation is CASTPGTESYGYTF.

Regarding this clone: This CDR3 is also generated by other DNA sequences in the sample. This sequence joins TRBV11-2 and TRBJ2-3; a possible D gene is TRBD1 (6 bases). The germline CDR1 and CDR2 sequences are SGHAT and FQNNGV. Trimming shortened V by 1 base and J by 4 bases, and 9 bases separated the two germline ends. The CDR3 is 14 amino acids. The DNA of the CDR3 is TGTGCCAGCAGCTTAGTACAGGGTTCAGATACGCAGTATTTT. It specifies CASSLVQGSDTQYF.

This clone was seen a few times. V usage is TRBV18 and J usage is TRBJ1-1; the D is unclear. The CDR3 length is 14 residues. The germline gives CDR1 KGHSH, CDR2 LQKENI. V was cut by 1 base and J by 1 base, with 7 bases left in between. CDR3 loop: CASSPRGQNTEAFF. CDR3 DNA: TGTGCCAGCTCACCACGAGGGCAGAACACTGAAGCTTTCTTT.

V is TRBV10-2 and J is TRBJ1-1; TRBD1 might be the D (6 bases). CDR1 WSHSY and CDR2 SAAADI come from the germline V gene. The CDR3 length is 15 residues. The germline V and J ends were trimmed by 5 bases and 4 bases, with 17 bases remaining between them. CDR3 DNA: TGCGCCAGCAGTAATCTTGCAGGGGTGGTCACTGAAGCTTTCTTT. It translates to CASSNLAGVVTEAFF.

The CDR3 protein is CASSLAGAWETQYF. The CDR3 DNA sequence: TGTGCCAGCAGTTTAGCAGGGGCTTGGGAGACCCAGTACTTC. The chain couples TRBV27 to TRBJ2-5, with D perhaps TRBD1 (6 bases). There are 14 residues in the CDR3. CDR1 and CDR2 (germline): MNHEY, SMNVEV (reference sequence). Trimming removed 2 bases from V and 5 bases from J, with 12 bases in between.

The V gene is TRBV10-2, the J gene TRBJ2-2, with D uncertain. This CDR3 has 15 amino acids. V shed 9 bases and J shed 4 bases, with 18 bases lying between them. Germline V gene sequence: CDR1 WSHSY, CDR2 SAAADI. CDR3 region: CARSPSGPLTGELFF. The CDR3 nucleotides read TGCGCCAGGAGTCCCTCAGGACCCCTCACCGGGGAGCTGTTTTTT.

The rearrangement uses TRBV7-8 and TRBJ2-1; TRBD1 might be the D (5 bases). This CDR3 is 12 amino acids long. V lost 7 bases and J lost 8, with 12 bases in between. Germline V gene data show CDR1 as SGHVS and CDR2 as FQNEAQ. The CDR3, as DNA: TGTGCCAGCAATTCGAACAGGTATGAGCAGTTCTTC. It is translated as CASNSNRYEQFF.

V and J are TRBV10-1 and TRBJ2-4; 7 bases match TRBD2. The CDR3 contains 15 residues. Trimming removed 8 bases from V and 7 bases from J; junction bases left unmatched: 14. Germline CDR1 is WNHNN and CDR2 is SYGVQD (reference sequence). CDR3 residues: CASSVGGREKNIQYF. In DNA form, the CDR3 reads TGCGCCAGCTCCGTCGGAGGGAGGGAGAAGAACATTCAGTACTTC.

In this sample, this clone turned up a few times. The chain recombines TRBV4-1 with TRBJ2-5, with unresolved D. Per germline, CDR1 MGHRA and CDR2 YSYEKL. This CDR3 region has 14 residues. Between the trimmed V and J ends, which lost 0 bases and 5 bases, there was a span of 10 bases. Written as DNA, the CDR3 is TGCGCCAGCAGCCAAGATCAAAATAAGGAGACCCAGTACTTC. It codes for CASSQDQNKETQYF.

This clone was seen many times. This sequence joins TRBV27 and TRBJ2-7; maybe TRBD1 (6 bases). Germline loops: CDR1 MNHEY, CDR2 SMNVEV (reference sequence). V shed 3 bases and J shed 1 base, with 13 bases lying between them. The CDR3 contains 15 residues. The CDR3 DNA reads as TGTGCCAGCAGTTTTGGGCAGGGGCTATCCTACGAGCAGTACTTC. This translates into CASSFGQGLSYEQYF.

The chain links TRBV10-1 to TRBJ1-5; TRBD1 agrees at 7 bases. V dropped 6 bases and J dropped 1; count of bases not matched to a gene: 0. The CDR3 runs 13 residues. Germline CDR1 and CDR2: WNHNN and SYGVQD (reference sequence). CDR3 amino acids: CASSRGSNQPQHF. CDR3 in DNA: TGCGCCAGCAGCAGGGGGAGCAATCAGCCCCAGCATTTT.

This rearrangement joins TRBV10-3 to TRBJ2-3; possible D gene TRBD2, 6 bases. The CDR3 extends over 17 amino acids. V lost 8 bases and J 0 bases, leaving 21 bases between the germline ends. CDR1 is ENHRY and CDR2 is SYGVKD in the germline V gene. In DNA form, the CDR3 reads TGTGCCATCGCATTTAGCGGCTACCTATCTAGCACAGATACGCAGTATTTT. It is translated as CAIAFSGYLSSTDTQYF.

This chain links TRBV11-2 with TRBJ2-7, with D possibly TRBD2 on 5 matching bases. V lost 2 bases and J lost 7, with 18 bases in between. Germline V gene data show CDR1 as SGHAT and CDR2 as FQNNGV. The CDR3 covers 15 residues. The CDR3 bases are TGTGCCAGCAGCTTACAGGCTTCTACGGGATGGGAGCAGTACTTC. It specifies CASSLQASTGWEQYF.

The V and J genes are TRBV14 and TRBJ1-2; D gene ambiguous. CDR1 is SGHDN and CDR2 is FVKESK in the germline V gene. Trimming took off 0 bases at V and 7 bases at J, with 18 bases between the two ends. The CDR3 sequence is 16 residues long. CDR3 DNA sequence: TGTGCCAGCAGCCAAGAACGATATGGCAGGCGTAGTGGCTACACCTTC. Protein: CASSQERYGRRSGYTF.

CDR3 coding DNA: TGTGCCAGTAGTATAATTAGGGCAGGGGGTTTCTCTGGGGCCAACGTCCTGACTTTC. Translating gives CASSIIRAGGFSGANVLTF. V is TRBV19 and J is TRBJ2-6; 7 bases agree with TRBD1. Germline CDR1 and CDR2: LNHDA and SQIVND (reference sequence). The ends lost 2 bases at V and 0 bases at J; junction bases unmatched: 10. CDR3 length: 19 residues.

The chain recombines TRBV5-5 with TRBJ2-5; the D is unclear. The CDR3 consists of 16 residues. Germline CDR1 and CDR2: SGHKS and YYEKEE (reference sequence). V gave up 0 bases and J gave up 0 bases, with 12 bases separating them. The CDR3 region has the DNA TGTGCCAGCAGCTTGGCTAGTTTCCCTTACCAAGAGACCCAGTACTTC. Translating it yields CASSLASFPYQETQYF. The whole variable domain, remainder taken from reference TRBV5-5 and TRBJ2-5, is DAGVTQSPTHLIKTRGQQVTLRCSPISGHKSVSWYQQVLGQGPQFIFQYYEKEERGRGNFPDRFSARQFPNYSSELNVNALLLGDSALYLCASSLASFPYQETQYFGPGTRLLVL.

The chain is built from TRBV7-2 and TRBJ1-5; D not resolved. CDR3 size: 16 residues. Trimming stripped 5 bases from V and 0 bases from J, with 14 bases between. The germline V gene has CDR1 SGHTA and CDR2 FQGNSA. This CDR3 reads CASSPVVLSSNQPQHF. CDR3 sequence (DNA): TGTGCCAGCAGCCCAGTGGTCCTGAGTAGCAATCAGCCCCAGCATTTT. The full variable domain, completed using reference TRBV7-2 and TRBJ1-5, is GAGVSQSPSNKVTEKGKDVELRCDPISGHTALYWYRQSLGQGLEFLIYFQGNSAPDKSGLPSDRFSAERTGGSVSTLTIQRTQQEDSAVYLCASSPVVLSSNQPQHFGDGTRLSIL.

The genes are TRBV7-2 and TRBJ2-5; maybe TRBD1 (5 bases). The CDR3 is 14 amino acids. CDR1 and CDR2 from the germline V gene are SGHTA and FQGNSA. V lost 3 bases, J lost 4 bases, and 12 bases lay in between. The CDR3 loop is CASSLAGLGETQYF. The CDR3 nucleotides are TGTGCCAGCAGCTTGGCAGGGTTAGGAGAGACCCAGTACTTC. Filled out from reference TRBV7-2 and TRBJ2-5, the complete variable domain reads GAGVSQSPSNKVTEKGKDVELRCDPISGHTALYWYRQSLGQGLEFLIYFQGNSAPDKSGLPSDRFSAERTGGSVSTLTIQRTQQEDSAVYLCASSLAGLGETQYFGPGTRLLVL.